These 24 T cell receptor beta chains were all obtained from the same sample, sequenced in a study of shared clonotypes between healthy human individuals. The table came from immunoSEQ multiplex PCR; TCRdb's copy has only in-frame clones and leaves some out. The repertoire consists of about 1.5 million clones, with 98% occurring once and the leading ten covering roughly 0.42%. The source material was naive CD4+ T cells sorted from blood. Subset denoted: CD45RA+ positively selected. These TCRs come from a man aged 25-45 years in good health.

This clone was seen only a few times. This chain's CDR3 is CASSESGGYEQYF. DNA for the CDR3: TGTGCCAGCAGTGAATCGGGCGGCTACGAGCAGTACTTC. The V and J genes are TRBV25-1 and TRBJ2-7; no firm D call. The CDR3 contains 13 residues. The ends were cut back, 1 base at V and 3 bases at J, with 7 bases in the middle. The germline gives CDR1 MGHDK, CDR2 SYGVNS.

The rearrangement links TRBV28 to TRBJ2-7; 7 bases line up with TRBD1. Germline CDR1 reads MDHEN; CDR2 reads SYDVKM. This CDR3 is built from 15 residues. Trimming took 8 bases from V and 0 from J; bases not matched to a gene: 10. The CDR3, as DNA: TGTGCCAGCGTAAGTTCGACAGGGCGCTCCTACGAGCAGTACTTC. It yields the protein CASVSSTGRSYEQYF.

The chain uses TRBV27 and TRBJ2-5; D remains ambiguous. CDR1 is MNHEY and CDR2 is SMNVEV in the germline V gene (reference sequence). Trimming left V 5 bases short and J 0 bases short, with 7 bases between. The CDR3 runs 13 residues. The CDR3 DNA reads TGTGCCAGCAGTCCACATAACCAAGAGACCCAGTACTTC. Residues: CASSPHNQETQYF.

CDR3: CASSRDSGATYEQYF. CDR3 in DNA: TGCGCCAGCAGCCGGGATAGCGGGGCTACCTACGAGCAGTACTTC. V is TRBV4-3 and J is TRBJ2-7; 8 bases are a match to TRBD2. Germline V gene data show CDR1 as LGHNA and CDR2 as YSLEER. The V segment lost 4 bases and the J segment 2 bases; nucleotides outside the gene matches: 7. The length of the CDR3 is 15 residues.

The chain has TRBV4-1 and TRBJ2-1; D is undetermined. This CDR3 contains 15 residues. CDR1 MGHRA and CDR2 YSYEKL come from the germline V gene. Trimming removed 3 bases at V and 4 bases at J, with 13 bases between. CDR3 protein: CASSQLFTPYNEQFF. The CDR3 coding sequence is TGCGCCAGCAGCCAGCTATTTACACCTTACAATGAGCAGTTCTTC.

The chain employs TRBV2 and TRBJ1-5, with TRBD1 matching over 7 bases. The germline gives CDR1 SNHLY, CDR2 FYNNEI. The CDR3 has 16 residues. Germline trimming cut 7 bases from V and 1 base from J; bases unmatched to any gene: 10. CDR3 amino acids: CASMGEGAPSNQPQHF. The CDR3 DNA follows: TGTGCCAGCATGGGGGAGGGGGCACCAAGCAATCAGCCCCAGCATTTT.

This clone was detected once. This chain connects TRBV28 to TRBJ1-5; D call uncertain. Germline-derived CDR1 and CDR2 are MDHEN and SYDVKM. V was pared by 3 bases and J by 11 bases, with 8 bases between. CDR3 length: 11 residues. For the CDR3, the DNA is TGTGCCAGCAGTTTGGCCGGGGCCCAGCATTTT. This codes for CASSLAGAQHF.

The chain is built from TRBV7-2 and TRBJ2-7; TRBD1 aligns across 9 bases. This CDR3 comprises 13 residues. Germline trimming cut 8 bases from V and 6 bases from J; bases unmatched to any gene: 8. Germline V gives CDR1 SGHTA, CDR2 FQGNSA. This CDR3 is CASGNRGRVEQYF. The DNA for the CDR3 is TGTGCCAGCGGTAACAGGGGGCGCGTCGAGCAGTACTTC. The variable domain in full, with the rest retrieved from reference TRBV7-2 and TRBJ2-7, is GAGVSQSPSNKVTEKGKDVELRCDPISGHTALYWYRQSLGQGLEFLIYFQGNSAPDKSGLPSDRFSAERTGGSVSTLTIQRTQQEDSAVYLCASGNRGRVEQYFGPGTRLTVT.

The J gene is TRBJ2-5, the V gene TRBV5-1; 14 positions agree with TRBD2. Germline V CDR1 and CDR2: SGHRS, YFSETQ. The CDR3 is 16 amino acids. The ends lost 4 bases at V and 4 bases at J; junction bases unmatched: 6. CDR3 in DNA: TGCGCCAGCAGCCCAGTCGGACTAGCGGGGGGAGAGACCCAGTACTTC. Translation gives CASSPVGLAGGETQYF.

The chain uses TRBV6-1 and TRBJ2-5; no reliable D call. The CDR3 totals 15 residues. The V end lost 0 bases, the J end lost 7 bases, and 15 bases lay between the germline ends. From germline, CDR1 is MNHNS and CDR2 SASEGT. CDR3 bases: TGTGCCAGCAGTGAAGCGCGAGGCCGATCCGGGACCCAGTACTTC. It encodes CASSEARGRSGTQYF.

J is TRBJ2-7 and V is TRBV2; tentatively, D is TRBD1 (6 bases). The CDR3 length is 12 residues. Looked up from germline, CDR1 is SNHLY and CDR2 is FYNNEI. The V gene lost 6 bases and the J gene lost 5 bases, with 11 bases spanning the gap. The CDR3 DNA sequence: TGTGCCAGCAGACAGGGACGGCACGAGCAGTACTTC. The encoded protein is CASRQGRHEQYF.

The V call is TRBV18, the J call TRBJ2-7; D is ambiguous. The CDR3 sequence is 14 residues long. V was pared by 3 bases and J by 0 bases, with 9 bases between. The germline gives CDR1 KGHSH, CDR2 LQKENI. The CDR3, as DNA: TGTGCCAGCTCACCGGCAGCAGTCTCCTACGAGCAGTACTTC. Amino acids: CASSPAAVSYEQYF.

This chain joins TRBV7-6 and TRBJ2-2; 9 bases agree with TRBD2. With V trimmed by 3 bases and J by 4 bases, 9 bases remained unmatched. This CDR3 region has 17 residues. Germline CDR1 SGHVS, CDR2 FNYEAQ. For the CDR3, the DNA is TGTGCCAGCAGCTTGGGACTAGCTCAAGGTTTCACCGGGGAGCTGTTTTTT. Residues: CASSLGLAQGFTGELFF.

The chain recombines TRBV6-4 with TRBJ1-1, with D possibly being TRBD1 (5 bases). This CDR3 has 13 amino acids. V dropped 6 bases and J dropped 6 bases, with 14 bases sitting between them. Per the germline V gene, CDR1 is MRHNA and CDR2 is SNTAGT. CDR3 loop: CASSADRGAEAFF. The CDR3 DNA follows: TGTGCCAGCAGCGCGGACCGGGGCGCTGAAGCTTTCTTT.

The chain joins TRBV14 to TRBJ2-1, with 11 bases identical to TRBD2. CDR1 is SGHDN and CDR2 is FVKESK in the germline V gene. The V segment lost 4 bases and the J segment 6 bases; nucleotides outside the gene matches: 11. CDR3 length equals 17 residues. The CDR3 DNA reads TGTGCCAGCAGCCCCTTTTTACTAGCGGGAGTTACCAATGAGCAGTTCTTC. Amino acid sequence: CASSPFLLAGVTNEQFF.

The chain uses TRBV6-6 and TRBJ2-1; 8 nucleotides line up with TRBD1. The junction had 10 bases not matched to a gene; V was cut back by 6 bases and J by 6 bases. Germline V gene lookup returns CDR1 MNHNY and CDR2 SVGAGI (reference sequence). The length of the CDR3 is 15 residues. The CDR3 nucleotides read TGTGCCAGCAGCCGTGGACAGGGATCAAGCAATGAGCAGTTCTTC. Amino acid sequence: CASSRGQGSSNEQFF.

The rearrangement joins TRBV11-2 to TRBJ2-7; D remains unclear. Germline assignment: CDR1 SGHAT and CDR2 FQNNGV. This CDR3 has 12 amino acids. The V end lost 4 bases, the J end lost 3 bases, and 7 bases lay between the germline ends. In DNA form, the CDR3 reads TGTGCCAGCAGCTCCACAGTCTACGAGCAGTACTTC. This translates into CASSSTVYEQYF.

The gene calls are TRBV7-9 and TRBJ2-1; 7 nucleotides agree with TRBD1. Germline lookup yields CDR1 SEHNR and CDR2 FQNEAQ (reference sequence). This CDR3 is 14 amino acids long. J was trimmed by 4 bases and V by 5 bases; bases with no gene match: 5. The CDR3 DNA reads as TGTGCCAGCAGCCCCCGACAGGGATACAATGAGCAGTTCTTC. Amino acid sequence: CASSPRQGYNEQFF.

The genes are TRBV5-8 and TRBJ2-7; TRBD1 might be the D (5 bases). Trimming took off 7 bases at V and 3 bases at J, with 17 bases between the two ends. Per the germline V gene, CDR1 is SGHTS and CDR2 is YDEGEE. This CDR3 is built from 14 residues. For the CDR3, the DNA is TGTGCCAGCCCCTGGACAAGGGGCCTCTACGAGCAGTACTTC. Protein: CASPWTRGLYEQYF.

The rearrangement uses TRBV5-4 and TRBJ1-1, with TRBD1 matching 7 bases. In germline, CDR1 is SGHNT, CDR2 YYREEE (reference sequence). Trimming removed 4 bases from V and 1 base from J; junction bases left unmatched: 10. The CDR3 contains 16 residues. CDR3 protein: CASSPSQGDRNTEAFF. CDR3 in DNA: TGTGCCAGCAGCCCATCCCAGGGGGACCGGAACACTGAAGCTTTCTTT. Variable domain in full (rest from reference TRBV5-4 and TRBJ1-1): ETGVTQSPTHLIKTRGQQVTLRCSSQSGHNTVSWYQQALGQGPQFIFQYYREEENGRGNFPPRFSGLQFPNYSSELNVNALELDDSALYLCASSPSQGDRNTEAFFGQGTRLTVV.

The chain carries TRBV30 and TRBJ2-7, with D unclear. This CDR3 is 14 amino acids long. Trimming stripped 3 bases from V and 0 bases from J, with 12 bases between. The germline V gene has CDR1 GTSNPN and CDR2 SVGIG (reference sequence). The CDR3 spells CAWSAVLASYEQYF. CDR3 DNA sequence: TGTGCCTGGAGCGCCGTGTTGGCCTCCTACGAGCAGTACTTC.

V usage is TRBV4-3 and J usage is TRBJ2-2; D remains unclear. The CDR3 length is 14 residues. CDR1 and CDR2 from the germline V gene are LGHNA and YSLEER. V lost 0 bases and J 9 bases, leaving 11 bases between the germline ends. Written as DNA, the CDR3 is TGCGCCAGCAGCCAAGATATCAAGGGAAGGGAGCTGTTTTTT. It encodes CASSQDIKGRELFF.

V usage is TRBV6-5 and J usage is TRBJ1-2; 7 positions match TRBD1. Germline CDR1 is MNHEY and CDR2 is SVGAGI. This CDR3 region has 14 residues. The V segment lost 7 bases and the J segment 6 bases; nucleotides outside the gene matches: 11. The CDR3 sequence: CASTLWTGYNGYTF. The CDR3 DNA reads TGTGCCAGCACTCTCTGGACAGGATACAATGGCTACACCTTC.

V is TRBV6-1 and J is TRBJ2-7; 7 nucleotides align to TRBD1. This CDR3 has 15 amino acids. The J segment lost 2 bases and the V segment lost 10 bases, leaving 14 bases of the junction unmatched. Per the germline V gene, CDR1 is MNHNS and CDR2 is SASEGT. CDR3 sequence (DNA): TGTGCCACACTACAGGGGCCTGCCTTCCCCTACGAGCAGTACTTC. The encoded protein is CATLQGPAFPYEQYF.